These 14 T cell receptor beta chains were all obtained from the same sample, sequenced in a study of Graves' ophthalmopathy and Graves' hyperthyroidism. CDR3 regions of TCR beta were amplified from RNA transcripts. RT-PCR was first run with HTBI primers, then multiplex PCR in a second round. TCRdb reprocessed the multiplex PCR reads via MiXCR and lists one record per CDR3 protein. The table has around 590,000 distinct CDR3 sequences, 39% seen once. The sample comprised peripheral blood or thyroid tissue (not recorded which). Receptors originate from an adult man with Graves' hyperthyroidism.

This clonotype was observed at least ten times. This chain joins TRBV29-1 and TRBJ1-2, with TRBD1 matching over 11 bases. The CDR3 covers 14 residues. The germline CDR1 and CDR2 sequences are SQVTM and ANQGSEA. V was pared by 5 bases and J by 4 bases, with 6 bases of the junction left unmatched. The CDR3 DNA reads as TGCAGCGTTATGGAGGGGACAGGGGGCTATGGCTACACCTTC. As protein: CSVMEGTGGYGYTF.

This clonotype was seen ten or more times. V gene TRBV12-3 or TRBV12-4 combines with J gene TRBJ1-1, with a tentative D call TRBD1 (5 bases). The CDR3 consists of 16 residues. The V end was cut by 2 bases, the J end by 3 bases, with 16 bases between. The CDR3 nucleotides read TGTGCCAGCAGTTTATGGGGAGCCTGGGGGTACACTGAAGCTTTCTTT. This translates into CASSLWGAWGYTEAFF.

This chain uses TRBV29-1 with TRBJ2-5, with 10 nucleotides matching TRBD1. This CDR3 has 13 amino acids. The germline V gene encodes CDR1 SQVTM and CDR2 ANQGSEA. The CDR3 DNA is TGCAGTGTTCTGGGACAGGGGAAAGAGACCCAGTACTTC. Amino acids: CSVLGQGKETQYF.

The CDR3 DNA sequence: TGTGCCAGCAGCCAACATAGCGGGGATCTATTGAATTCACCCCTCCACTTT. Its translation: CASSQHSGDLLNSPLHF. This chain joins TRBV7-9 and TRBJ1-6; no clear D. Germline CDR1 is SEHNR and CDR2 is FQNEAQ (reference sequence). V was cut by 5 bases and J by 7 bases, with 21 bases left in between. The CDR3 has 17 residues.

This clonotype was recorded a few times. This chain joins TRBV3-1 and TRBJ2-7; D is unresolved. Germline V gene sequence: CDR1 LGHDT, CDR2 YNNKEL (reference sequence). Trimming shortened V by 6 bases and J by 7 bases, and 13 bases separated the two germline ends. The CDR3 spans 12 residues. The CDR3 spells CASSPLGSEQYF. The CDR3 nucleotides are TGTGCCAGCAGTCCACTTGGGTCGGAGCAGTACTTC.

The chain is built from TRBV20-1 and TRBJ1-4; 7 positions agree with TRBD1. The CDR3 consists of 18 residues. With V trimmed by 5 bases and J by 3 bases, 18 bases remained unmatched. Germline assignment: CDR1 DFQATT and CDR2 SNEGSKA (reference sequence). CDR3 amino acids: CSAPHPGTATGSNEKLFF. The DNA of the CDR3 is TGCAGTGCTCCTCACCCCGGGACAGCGACAGGGTCTAATGAAAAACTGTTTTTT.

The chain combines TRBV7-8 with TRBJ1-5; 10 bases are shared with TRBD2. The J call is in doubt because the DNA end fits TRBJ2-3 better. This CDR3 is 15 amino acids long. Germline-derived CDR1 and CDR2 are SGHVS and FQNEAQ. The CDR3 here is CASSSGLAVTDTQYF. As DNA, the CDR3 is TGTGCCAGCAGCTCAGGACTAGCGGTCACAGATACGCAGTATTTT.

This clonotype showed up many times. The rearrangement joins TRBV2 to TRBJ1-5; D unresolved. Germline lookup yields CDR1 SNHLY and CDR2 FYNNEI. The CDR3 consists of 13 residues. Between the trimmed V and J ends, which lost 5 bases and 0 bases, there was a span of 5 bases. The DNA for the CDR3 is TGTGCCAGCAGTACAGATAGCAATCAGCCCCAGCATTTT. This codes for CASSTDSNQPQHF.

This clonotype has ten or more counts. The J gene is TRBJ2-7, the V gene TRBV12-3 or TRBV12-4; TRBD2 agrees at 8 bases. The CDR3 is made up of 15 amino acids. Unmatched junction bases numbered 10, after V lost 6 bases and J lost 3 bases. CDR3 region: CASSPELAEGYEQYF. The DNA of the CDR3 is TGTGCCAGCAGCCCCGAACTAGCGGAGGGCTACGAGCAGTACTTC.

CDR3 in DNA: TGTGCCAGCAGTGAAAGGGTAGCCGGGGCCAACGTCCTGACTTTC. Translating it yields CASSERVAGANVLTF. V and J are TRBV6-4 and TRBJ2-6; no clear D. Germline lookup yields CDR1 MRHNA and CDR2 SNTAGT. This CDR3 comprises 15 residues. V lost 3 bases to trimming and J lost 4 bases, with 10 bases between them.

The CDR3 nucleotides are TGTGCCAGCAGCCCGACCCGGACTAGCTGGGAGACCCAGTACTTC. This sequence encodes CASSPTRTSWETQYF. The chain combines TRBV3-1 with TRBJ2-5, with TRBD2 identical over 8 bases. The J segment lost 5 bases and the V segment lost 4 bases, leaving 9 bases of the junction unmatched. This CDR3 contains 15 residues. Germline lookup yields CDR1 LGHDT and CDR2 YNNKEL (reference sequence).

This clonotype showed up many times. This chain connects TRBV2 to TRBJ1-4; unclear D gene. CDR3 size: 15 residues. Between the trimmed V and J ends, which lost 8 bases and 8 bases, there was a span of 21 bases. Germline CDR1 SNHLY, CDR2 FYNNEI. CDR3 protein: CASVKDGGRREKLFF. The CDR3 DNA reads TGTGCCAGCGTCAAGGACGGCGGCCGGAGGGAAAAACTGTTTTTT. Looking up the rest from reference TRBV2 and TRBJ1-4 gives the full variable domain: EPEVTQTPSHQVTQMGQEVILRCVPISNHLYFYWYRQILGQKVEFLVSFYNNEISEKSEIFDDQFSVERPDGSNFTLKIRSTKLEDSAMYFCASVKDGGRREKLFFGSGTQLSVL.

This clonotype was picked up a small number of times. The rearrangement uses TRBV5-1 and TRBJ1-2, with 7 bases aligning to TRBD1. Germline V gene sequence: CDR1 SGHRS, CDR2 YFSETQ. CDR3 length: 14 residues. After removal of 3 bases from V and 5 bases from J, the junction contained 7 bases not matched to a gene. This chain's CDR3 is CASSSLGQAYGYTF. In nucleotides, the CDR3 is TGCGCCAGCAGCTCTTTAGGACAGGCTTATGGCTACACCTTC.

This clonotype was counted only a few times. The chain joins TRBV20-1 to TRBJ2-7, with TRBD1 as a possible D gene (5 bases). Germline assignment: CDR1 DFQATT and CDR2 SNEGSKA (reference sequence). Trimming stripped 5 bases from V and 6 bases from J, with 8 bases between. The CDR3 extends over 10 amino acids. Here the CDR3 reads CSALRGEQYF. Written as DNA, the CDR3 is TGCAGTGCTCTTAGGGGCGAGCAGTACTTC.